A selection of T cell receptor beta chains follows, all from one sample in a study of graft-versus-host responses after intestinal transplantation. Their specific antigens are unknown. Clones were read by immunoSEQ multiplex PCR, and TCRdb kept only the in-frame ones, dropping some. The data contain around 90,000 clones, about 95% of them singletons. The source was unstimulated CD4+ T cells sorted from spleen or lymph node cells, collected before transplant. The receptors stem from a human donor who was the organ donor for an intestinal transplant. CDR3s include the opening cysteine and the closing phenylalanine or tryptophan. A D gene is named only where the DNA matches it firmly. Some rows have no size entry. The others give once, few or many, or a class for an expanded clone.

-	TRBJ2-5	TRBV5-1	TRBD2	TGCGCCAGCAGCCCCAACGGGGGGTCCCAAGAGACCCAGTACTTC	CASSPNGGSQETQYF
-	TRBJ1-5	TRBV28	-	TGTGCCAGCAGTTGGAACGATTATAGCAATCAGCCCCAGCATTTT	CASSWNDYSNQPQHF
-	TRBJ1-5	TRBV5-6	TRBD1	TGTGCCAGCAGCAGACAAACAGGGGGCGTGGGCAATCAGCCCCAGCATTTT	CASSRQTGGVGNQPQHF
-	TRBJ1-2	TRBV6-4	-	TGTGCCAGCAGTGACCGGCAGAACTATGGCTACACCTTC	CASSDRQNYGYTF
-	TRBJ2-2	TRBV7-3	TRBD1	TGTGCCAGCAGCTTAAGAGGGGGCGGCACCGGGGAGCTGTTTTTT	CASSLRGGGTGELFF
-	TRBJ2-3	TRBV5-1	-	TGCGCCAGCAGCTTTGTCGGGGGCCCTAGCACAGATACGCAGTATTTT	CASSFVGGPSTDTQYF
-	TRBJ1-1	TRBV6-6	TRBD1	TGTGCCAGCAGTTCCGGGACAGGGCGGACTGAAGCTTTCTTT	CASSSGTGRTEAFF
-	TRBJ2-3	TRBV7-9	-	TGTGCCAGCAGCTTAGTCGCGGGGTCTAGGCGTGGCACAGATACGCAGTATTTT	CASSLVAGSRRGTDTQYF
-	TRBJ1-1	TRBV6-1	-	TGTGCCAGCAGGATCCTTGGTGAAGCTTTCTTT	CASRILGEAFF
-	TRBJ1-2	TRBV15	TRBD1	TGTGCCACCAGTCCTCTGGGACAGGGAGTCTATGGCTACACCTTC	CATSPLGQGVYGYTF
-	TRBJ1-4	TRBV5-4	TRBD1	TGTGCCAGCAGCACCCTAGGGGGCGGGACAACTAATGAAAAACTGTTTTTT	CASSTLGGGTTNEKLFF
-	TRBJ2-2	TRBV5-1	-	TGCGCCAGCAGCTTAGGTCGTCCGCAGAACACCGGGGAGCTGTTTTTT	CASSLGRPQNTGELFF
-	TRBJ2-6	TRBV7-8	-	TGTGCCAGCAGCTTCTCTGGGGCCAACGTCCTGACTTTC	CASSFSGANVLTF
-	TRBJ1-4	TRBV7-9	-	TGTGCCAGCAGCTTAGTAGAAGCAACTAATGAAAAACTGTTTTTT	CASSLVEATNEKLFF
-	TRBJ1-2	TRBV4-1	TRBD1	TGCGCCAGCAGCCAACAGAGCAGGGGGGACTATGGCTACACCTTC	CASSQQSRGDYGYTF
-	TRBJ1-6	TRBV4-1	-	TGCGCCAGCAGCCAACGGATTAATTCACCCCTCCACTTT	CASSQRINSPLHF
once	TRBJ2-3	TRBV7-9	-	TGTGCCAGCAGCTTAGCGGGGGGAGATACGCAGTATTTT	CASSLAGGDTQYF
-	TRBJ2-1	TRBV11-2	-	TGTGCCAGCAGCTTAGAGCTTGGGACTCCCAATGAGCAGTTCTTC	CASSLELGTPNEQFF
once	TRBJ1-6	TRBV30	TRBD1	TGTGCCTGGAGCCGTAGTCAGGGGGAATGTAATTCACCCCTCCACTTT	CAWSRSQGECNSPLHF
-	TRBJ2-3	TRBV9	TRBD2	TGTGCCAGCAGCTTTAGCGGGGGGGCTGGAGATACGCAGTATTTT	CASSFSGGAGDTQYF
-	TRBJ1-6	TRBV18	-	TGTGCCAGCTCACCCTGGGGGGTAAATAATTCACCCCTCCACTTT	CASSPWGVNNSPLHF
-	TRBJ1-1	TRBV6-1	-	TGTGCCAGCAGGGTGAGGGCTGAAGCTTTCTTT	CASRVRAEAFF
-	TRBJ2-5	TRBV4-2	TRBD2	TGTGCCAGCAGCCAGGGACTAGCGGGGCTGGAGACCCAGTACTTC	CASSQGLAGLETQYF
-	TRBJ2-7	TRBV19	-	TGTGCCAGTAGTATAGATGCCTGGAACTACGAGCAGTACTTC	CASSIDAWNYEQYF
-	TRBJ1-4	TRBV19	TRBD1	TGTGCCAGTAGGGAACGGTGGACAGGTCATGAAAAACTGTTTTTT	CASRERWTGHEKLFF
-	TRBJ1-3	TRBV28	-	TGTGCCAGCAGTTGGGGTGTGAGGGGAAACACCATATATTTT	CASSWGVRGNTIYF
-	TRBJ1-1	TRBV28	-	TGTGCCAGCAGGGGCAGGAACACTGAAGCTTTCTTT	CASRGRNTEAFF
-	TRBJ2-5	TRBV25-1	-	TGTGCCAGCAGTGACCTTGGGAAGTCGGAGACCCAGTACTTC	CASSDLGKSETQYF
-	TRBJ2-7	TRBV28	-	TGTGCCAGCAGAGGGGCCCCCGGGACACTTGGTTCGGAGCAGTACTTC	CASRGAPGTLGSEQYF
-	TRBJ2-7	TRBV28	-	TGTGCCAGCAGATCGACGGGGGTGCCGTACGAGCAGTACTTC	CASRSTGVPYEQYF
-	TRBJ1-5	TRBV5-1	TRBD1	TGCGCCAGCAGCGTGGGACAGCAGAATCAGCCCCAGCATTTT	CASSVGQQNQPQHF
once	TRBJ2-1	TRBV9	TRBD2	TGTGCCAGCAGCACGGGGACTAGCGGGGGCAATTACAATGAGCAGTTCTTC	CASSTGTSGGNYNEQFF
-	TRBJ1-1	TRBV6-4	-	TGTGCCAGCAGTGAAAGGACCCAAAAAGCTTTCTTT	CASSERTQKAFF
-	TRBJ1-1	TRBV4-3	TRBD1	TGCGCCAGCAGTCCGGACAGGGCGAACACTGAAGCTTTCTTT	CASSPDRANTEAFF
-	TRBJ1-2	TRBV9	-	TGTGCCAGCAGCGAAGGACAGAACTATGGCTACACCTTC	CASSEGQNYGYTF
-	TRBJ1-4	TRBV7-2	-	TGTGCCAGCAGCTCCCAGGGTCGTTTGGGGGAAAAACTGTTTTTT	CASSSQGRLGEKLFF
-	TRBJ1-6	TRBV19	-	TGTGCCAGTAGTATACTCCTGAGCTCCTATAATTCACCCCTCCACTTT	CASSILLSSYNSPLHF
few	TRBJ1-1	TRBV9	-	TGTGCCAGCAGCGCTGGGGGGGGTGAAGCTTTCTTT	CASSAGGGEAFF
-	TRBJ1-4	TRBV5-6	TRBD1	TGTGCCAGCAGCGCACAGGGGGCGCGGACTGAAAAACTGTTTTTT	CASSAQGARTEKLFF
-	TRBJ2-3	TRBV4-1	TRBD2	TGCGCCAGCAGACCTACTAGCGGGGGCACAGATACGCAGTATTTT	CASRPTSGGTDTQYF
-	TRBJ1-6	TRBV5-1	-	TGCGCCAGCAGCTTGGAGGCTCCAGGGAATTCACCCCTCCACTTT	CASSLEAPGNSPLHF
-	TRBJ1-6	TRBV30	TRBD1	TGTGCCTGGAGTGGAGGACAGGGGAATTCACCCCTCCACTTT	CAWSGGQGNSPLHF
-	TRBJ1-3	TRBV7-9	TRBD1	TGTGCCAGCAGCTTACCCGGGACAGGGAAAGGAAACACCATATATTTT	CASSLPGTGKGNTIYF
-	TRBJ2-7	TRBV7-8	-	TGTGCCAGCAGCTTAGCGTTCCTGACGGCCTACGAGCAGTACTTC	CASSLAFLTAYEQYF
once	TRBJ1-2	TRBV27	TRBD1	TGTGCCAGCAGTGCAGACAGGGAAGGGCACTATGGCTACACCTTC	CASSADREGHYGYTF
-	TRBJ1-1	TRBV19	-	TGTGCCAGTAGTACAGGCTTAAACACTGAAGCTTTCTTT	CASSTGLNTEAFF
-	TRBJ2-7	TRBV11-2	TRBD1	TGTGCCAGCAGCCCCGGGACAGGGGCTTTTGGCGGGTCCTACGAGCAGTACTTC	CASSPGTGAFGGSYEQYF
-	TRBJ2-1	TRBV28	-	TGTGCCAGCAGTTTAACCTACAATGAGCAGTTCTTC	CASSLTYNEQFF
-	TRBJ1-5	TRBV5-6	-	TGTGCCAGCAGCTTGGTTGGGGACAATCAGCCCCAGCATTTT	CASSLVGDNQPQHF
-	TRBJ1-2	TRBV6-5	-	TGTGCCAGCAGCTTGAGCGCCTATGGCTACACCTTC	CASSLSAYGYTF
-	TRBJ2-1	TRBV7-2	-	TGTGCCAGCAGCAAGTACAATGAGCAGTTCTTC	CASSKYNEQFF
-	TRBJ2-3	TRBV19	TRBD1	TGTGCCAGTAGCCCGGGACAGAGCACAGATACGCAGTATTTT	CASSPGQSTDTQYF
-	TRBJ1-2	TRBV6-1	-	TGTGCCAGCCGGGGGGGGGTGGCGCTCTATGGCTACACCTTC	CASRGGVALYGYTF
-	TRBJ1-2	TRBV7-2	-	TGTGCCAGCAGCCCCAGCGGTGGACTTAACTATGGCTACACCTTC	CASSPSGGLNYGYTF
few	TRBJ1-4	TRBV27	TRBD1	TGTGCCAGCAGTCGTGACAGGGTTGCAACTAATGAAAAACTGTTTTTT	CASSRDRVATNEKLFF